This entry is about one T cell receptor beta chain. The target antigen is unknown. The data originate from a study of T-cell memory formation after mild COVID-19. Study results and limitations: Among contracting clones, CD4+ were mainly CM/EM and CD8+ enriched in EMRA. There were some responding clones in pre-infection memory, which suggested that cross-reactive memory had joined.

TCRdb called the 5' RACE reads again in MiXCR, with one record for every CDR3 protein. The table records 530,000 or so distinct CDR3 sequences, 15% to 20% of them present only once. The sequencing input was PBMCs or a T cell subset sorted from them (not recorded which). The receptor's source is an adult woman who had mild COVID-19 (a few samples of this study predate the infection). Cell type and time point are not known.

The CDR3 DNA reads as TGTGCCAGCAGCTTAGACCTAGCGGGCACAGATACGCAGTATTTT. Amino acid sequence: CASSLDLAGTDTQYF. The chain joins TRBV7-2 to TRBJ2-3; TRBD2 agrees at 7 bases. Germline CDR1 is SGHTA and CDR2 is FQGNSA. The CDR3 is 15 residues long. Trimming took 1 base from V and 1 from J; bases not matched to a gene: 2.